This TCR beta chain stems from a study of T cell repertoires in cytomegalovirus infection. Whole-study context: Selection of CMV epitopes for the study included recently identified HLA-C-restricted and well-studied HLA-B-restricted ones. Public TCR beta signature analysis indicated the presence of both CMV infection and matching HLA type. Study observations and caveats: HLA-C-restricted CMV-specific TCR beta clonotypes prevailed in the ex vivo response.

TCRdb re-derived calls from the reads in MiXCR, one entry per CDR3 protein. Of around 430,000 distinct CDR3 sequences in the sample, more than 40% were seen once. Germline CDR1 and CDR2: MNHNS and SASEGT. CDR3 size: 14 residues. The ends were cut back, 6 bases at V and 5 bases at J, with 15 bases in the middle. On this clonotype: The antigen is undetermined.

This chain joins TRBV6-1 and TRBJ2-3; weak D call: TRBD2 (5 bases). This TCR derives from a human donor in good health (CMV status not recorded). Some clones in this sample may be carry-over from other donors' samples. Specimen: cultured PBMCs, collected from culture after CMV antigen stimulation. The CDR3 coding sequence is TGTGCCAGCAGACCTCCGGGATGGGGAGATACGCAGTATTTT. Translation: CASRPPGWGDTQYF.